This T cell receptor beta chain was obtained from a study of shared clonotypes between healthy human individuals (dated by TCRdb to the early 2020s). For context, the study as a whole: A few men and a couple of women, aged 18 to 49 years, made up the cohort. For each donor, CD4 naive and CD4 memory were each given three plates, CD8 naive was given two plates, and CD8 memory was given one plate. The study deeply sequenced blood TCR repertoires of 5 or 6 healthy adults to estimate repertoire size and the extent of clonotype sharing between individuals. Libraries were prepared and TCR repertoires were sequenced by different laboratories using diverse techniques, in order to increase sequencing depth and limit assay-specific biases. Between about 0.8 and 9 billion PBMCs per donor were obtained by leukapheresis.

TCR CDR3 regions were amplified from genomic DNA by multiplex PCR using the deep immunoSEQ assay. Extracted genomic DNA from each cell subset was distributed evenly across all wells of several immunoSEQ 96-well plates, and each plate was treated as a replicate. Each replicate PCR for sorted subsets received roughly 0.2 ug genomic DNA, equal to 28,000 or so T cell genomes. Purified libraries were measured with a Qubit 3.0 fluorometer, size-checked on a Bioanalyzer 2100, and measured again with the KAPA Library Quantification kit. A separate single-read 150-cycle Illumina NextSeq 550 flow cell was used to sequence each immunoSEQ 96-well plate. Processing in the source paper ran as follows. Because the immunoSEQ output held only junctional sequences and lacked quality scores, the filtering could not match the filtering applied to full-length reads. Sequences were annotated with PyIR, a Python wrapper for IgBLAST v1.9, using IMGT germline references to assign V/J genes and CDR3. Reads were filtered out if the reads had weak V/J assignments (E-value above 1e-6), no CDR3, stop codons, out-of-frame junctions, or ambiguous translated residues. A V3J clonotype was defined by an identical inferred V gene, J gene, and CDR3 amino acid sequence. The percentage overlap between two repertoires was calculated by dividing the number of shared unique clonotypes by the size of the smaller repertoire. Richness of each repertoire was evaluated using RTK rarefaction, the Chao1 estimator, and Recon v2.1 estimates of unobserved clonotypes. Generation probabilities for all TCRbeta clonotypes obtained by the gDNA method from a few donors were computed using OLGA. TCRdb took over this immuneACCESS table, retaining in-frame rearrangements with V and J assigned. Such tables are incomplete; in checked studies, under half of the missing clones stem from an unresolved V gene, and the remainder is unexplained. V, J and clone size were drawn from that table, and D and trimming were deduced from the DNA. Counted in this sample were more than 550,000 clones; about two thirds of them appeared once. The ten largest clones represent approximately 2% of the sample.

Counted from cysteine to phenylalanine, this CDR3 has 13 amino acids. Left in the record is the CDR3 DNA by itself, 39 bases read in frame from the first base. CDR1 and CDR2 were assigned from the germline V gene as SNHLY and FYNNEI. The germline ends are 6 bases apart after V is trimmed by 2 bases and J by 4 bases. On this clone: Its antigen target is currently unknown. Base-call qualities are not available, and no considerably larger clone is one nucleotide away.

Study-wide findings and limitations: Because the study included only a small number of donors, the genetic and exposure-history diversity represented was limited. Based on pairwise subsampling, the degree of clonotype sharing among donors was expected to be affected by sequencing depth. Incomplete sequencing was indicated by rarefaction of sorted-subset datasets, despite the large sequencing depth. Around 5% of naive CD4, 3.5% of naive CD8, approximately 2.2% of memory CD4, and 0.4% of memory CD8 clonotypes were shared across a few donors. Naive subsets generally had larger estimated clonotype richness than memory subsets did. Sampling was restricted to blood, and TCR repertoires in tissue are likely to differ from TCR repertoires in blood. Clonotypes shared by all four sorted-subset donors showed higher generation probabilities than non-shared clonotypes.

Healthy HIV-negative adults with no recently reported acute infections or vaccinations were included as donors. Every donor was a Caucasian adult residing in Nashville, Tennessee, USA. CD4+ T cells were enriched by magnetic negative selection, after which naive cells were positively selected on CD45RA and the negative fraction was taken as the memory subset. Blood was obtained by leukapheresis, after which PBMCs were separated by Ficoll-Histopaque density gradient centrifugation and cryopreserved in liquid nitrogen vapor phase. Purity and quantity of every magnetically sorted T cell population were checked by analytical flow cytometry. From each sorted fraction, genomic DNA was isolated and quantified by UV absorbance on a Nanodrop 2000c.

This TCR derives from a woman aged 25 to 39 in good health. The rearranged chain carries TRBV2 and TRBJ2-4; the D gene remains uncertain. Sequenced material: memory CD4+ T cells sorted from blood. Explained via the paper, the cell subset or site label denotes: CD45RA-negative fraction. The CDR3 loop reads CASSEQVKNIQYF. In nucleotide form, the sequence is TGTGCCAGCAGTGAACAGGTGAAAAACATTCAGTACTTC.